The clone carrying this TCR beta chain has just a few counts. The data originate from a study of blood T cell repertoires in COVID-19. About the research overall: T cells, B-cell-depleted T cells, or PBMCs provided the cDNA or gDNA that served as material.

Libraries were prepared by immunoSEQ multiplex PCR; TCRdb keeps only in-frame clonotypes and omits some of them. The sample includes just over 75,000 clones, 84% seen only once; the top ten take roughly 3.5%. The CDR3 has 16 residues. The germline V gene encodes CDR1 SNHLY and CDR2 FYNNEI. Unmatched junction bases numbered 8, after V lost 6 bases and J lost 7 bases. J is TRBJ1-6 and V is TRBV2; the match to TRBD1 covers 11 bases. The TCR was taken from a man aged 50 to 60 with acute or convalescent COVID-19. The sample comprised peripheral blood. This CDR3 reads CASRIGQGARNSPLHF. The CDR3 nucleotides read TGTGCCAGCAGAATAGGACAGGGGGCGCGCAATTCACCCCTCCACTTT.